The 4 T cell receptor beta chains presented below share a single source sample, sequenced in a study of cytomegalovirus exposure and HLA in healthy donors. PCR used 60 Vbeta primers and 13 Jbeta primers. TCRdb's table, derived via immunoSEQ multiplex PCR, lists solely in-frame clones and lacks some. The sample yields more than 150,000 clones, roughly 75% seen once. The specimen was PBMCs. These receptors all stem from a woman aged 50 to 60 in good health and CMV-seropositive.

The chain's CDR3 is CASSLRQGGTEAFF. The DNA for the CDR3 is TGTGCCAGCAGCCTGAGACAGGGTGGCACTGAAGCTTTCTTT. This sequence joins TRBV7-2 and TRBJ1-1; 7 bases agree with TRBD1. V was clipped by 5 bases and J by 4 bases; unmatched bases: 7. The CDR3 consists of 14 residues. The germline CDR1 and CDR2 sequences are SGHTA and FQGNSA.

This chain uses TRBV6-5 with TRBJ1-1; a possible D gene is TRBD1 (6 bases). Germline V gene lookup returns CDR1 MNHEY and CDR2 SVGAGI. V was clipped by 5 bases and J by 6 bases, with 19 bases between them. The CDR3 has 15 amino acids. The CDR3 loop reads CASSPRTGLVAEAFF. The CDR3 nucleotides read TGTGCCAGCAGTCCCCGTACAGGGTTGGTAGCTGAAGCTTTCTTT.

The genes are TRBV7-3 and TRBJ1-6, with 7 bases identical to TRBD1. After removal of 5 bases from V and 7 bases from J, the junction contained 11 bases not matched to a gene. The CDR3 spans 16 residues. Germline V lookup: CDR1 SGHTA, CDR2 FQGTGA. CDR3 sequence (DNA): TGTGCCAGCAGCGTAAATCTAGACAGGGTGAATTCACCCCTCCACTTT. It is translated as CASSVNLDRVNSPLHF.

The chain carries TRBV7-3 and TRBJ2-1, with a possible D match to TRBD1 (6 bases). Germline V gene data show CDR1 as SGHTA and CDR2 as FQGTGA. CDR3 size: 14 residues. V lost 5 bases and J lost 5, with 13 bases in between. In DNA form, the CDR3 reads TGTGCCAGCAGCCACCAGGGGCTAAACAATGAGCAGTTCTTC. This sequence encodes CASSHQGLNNEQFF.